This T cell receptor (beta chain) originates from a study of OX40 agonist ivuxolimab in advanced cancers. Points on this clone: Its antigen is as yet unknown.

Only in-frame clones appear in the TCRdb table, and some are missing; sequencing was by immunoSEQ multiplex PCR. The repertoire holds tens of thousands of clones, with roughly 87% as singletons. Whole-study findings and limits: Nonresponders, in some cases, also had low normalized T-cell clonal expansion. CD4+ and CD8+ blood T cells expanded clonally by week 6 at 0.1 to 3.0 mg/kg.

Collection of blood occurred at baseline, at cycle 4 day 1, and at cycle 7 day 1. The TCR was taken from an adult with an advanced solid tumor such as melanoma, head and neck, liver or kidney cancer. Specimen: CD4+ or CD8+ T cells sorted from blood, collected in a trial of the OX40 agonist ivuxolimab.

The CDR3 DNA sequence: TGTGCCATCAGTGATCGGACAGATACGCAGTATTTT. Translating gives CAISDRTDTQYF. This sequence joins TRBV10-3 and TRBJ2-3; D unresolved. The CDR3 is 12 amino acids. Germline values: CDR1 ENHRY, CDR2 SYGVKD. The ends were cut back, 3 bases at V and 3 bases at J, with 4 bases in the middle.